The present entry profiles one T cell receptor (beta chain) with its context. What it recognizes is unknown. The assay, immunoSEQ v3.0, was run at survey level. Some clones are missing from TCRdb's copy, which holds only in-frame ones; the method was immunoSEQ multiplex PCR. Here the sample spans fewer than 20,000 clones, around four fifths being singletons. CDR1 is MNHNS, CDR2 SASEGT, per germline. Trimming cost V 7 bases and J 0 bases, with 14 bases left between them. CDR3 length: 15 amino acids. This record belongs to a study of long-term antiretroviral therapy in people with HIV. Study-level findings and limits: Spans of CDR3 length were tighter for HIV repertoires than for controls.

The sample consisted of unsorted PBMCs, taken 0.1 years after starting antiretroviral therapy. The chain employs TRBV6-1 and TRBJ2-3; TRBD1 is a possible D gene (5 bases). The sequence came from a man younger than 35 with HIV. The CDR3: CASMVRGQSTDTQYF. The CDR3 DNA reads as TGTGCCAGCATGGTAAGGGGCCAAAGCACAGATACGCAGTATTTT.